One and the same sample provided the 18 T cell receptor beta chains below, sequenced in a study of human T cells and chemical hapten exposure. Using its own MiXCR run on the RACE reads, TCRdb lists one record per CDR3 protein. This table holds roughly 30,000 distinct CDR3 sequences, around a tenth found once. This sample's time point: patch test 2, 6 weeks after DPC sensitization. This sample's treatment: therapeutic diphenylcyclopropenone sensitization with weekly scalp DPC. The source material was whole blood, sampled in connection with sensitization to the hapten diphenylcyclopropenone (DPC). These receptors originate from a man under 40 with alopecia areata. Some clones in this sample may be carry-over from other donors' samples.

This clonotype has a count of ten or more. The chain couples TRBV29-1 to TRBJ2-7; TRBD1 might be the D (5 bases). This CDR3 region has 12 residues. The germline V and J ends were trimmed by 6 bases and 2 bases, with 11 bases remaining between them. CDR1 is SQVTM, CDR2 ANQGSEA, per germline. The CDR3 coding sequence is TGCAGCGTAGGGTCAGGGACCTACGAGCAGTACTTC. It codes for CSVGSGTYEQYF.

This clonotype has a count of ten or more. This sequence joins TRBV12-3 or TRBV12-4 and TRBJ2-5; TRBD1 matches 7 bases. The CDR3 runs to 15 residues. V shed 6 bases and J 3 bases; nucleotides not matched to a gene: 10. CDR3 nucleotide sequence: TGTGCCAGCAGAAAAGACAGGGATTTAGAAGAGACCCAGTACTTC. It specifies CASRKDRDLEETQYF.

The rearrangement uses TRBV18 and TRBJ2-3; D not resolved. This CDR3 is 16 amino acids long. CDR1 and CDR2 from the germline V gene are KGHSH and LQKENI. V was cut by 2 bases and J by 0 bases, with 12 bases left in between. CDR3 amino acids: CASSPKPTSSTDTQYF. Here the CDR3 DNA reads TGTGCCAGCTCACCAAAGCCTACGTCTAGCACAGATACGCAGTATTTT.

This clonotype was counted only a few times. The chain has TRBV12-3 or TRBV12-4 and TRBJ1-5; TRBD1 matches at 10 bases. Trimming at V came to 3 bases and at J to 4 bases, leaving 0 bases not matched to a gene. The length of the CDR3 is 14 residues. The CDR3 nucleotides read TGTGCCAGCAGTTTGGACAGGGGGAATCAGCCCCAGCATTTT. Translated, it gives CASSLDRGNQPQHF.

This clonotype is classed as medium-sized. This chain connects TRBV29-1 to TRBJ2-5; 8 nucleotides line up with TRBD1. The V and J ends lost 3 bases and 4 bases, in that order; junction bases with no gene match: 7. Germline V gene data show CDR1 as SQVTM and CDR2 as ANQGSEA. The CDR3 is 14 amino acids. Here the CDR3 reads CSVDGAGGLETQYF. In DNA form, the CDR3 reads TGCAGCGTTGATGGAGCAGGGGGCTTAGAGACCCAGTACTTC.

This clonotype has ten or more counts. The V gene is TRBV3-1, the J gene TRBJ2-1, with 8 bases lining up with TRBD2. V lost 1 base and J lost 3; bases outside the gene matches: 2. The V gene's germline CDR1 is LGHDT and CDR2 YNNKEL (reference sequence). The CDR3 loop spans 15 amino acids. The CDR3 DNA reads TGTGCCAGCAGCCAAGTGAGCGGGAGCTACAATGAGCAGTTCTTC. Translating it yields CASSQVSGSYNEQFF.

This clonotype showed up many times. This chain connects TRBV4-3 to TRBJ2-3, with D perhaps matching TRBD1 or TRBD2 (5 bases each). V lost 0 bases and J 4 bases, leaving 17 bases between the germline ends. Looked up from germline, CDR1 is LGHNA and CDR2 is YSLEER. The CDR3 is 17 residues long. The CDR3 nucleotides are TGCGCCAGCAGCCAAGATCGGGCATCCCGGGGCGCAGATACGCAGTATTTT. Protein product: CASSQDRASRGADTQYF.

This clonotype has only one observation. The rearrangement links TRBV12-3 or TRBV12-4 to TRBJ2-5; 7 nucleotides line up with TRBD1. J was trimmed by 5 bases and V by 6 bases; bases with no gene match: 9. This CDR3 has 14 residues. This CDR3 is CASRWDSHRETQYF. CDR3 DNA sequence: TGTGCCAGCAGGTGGGACAGCCACCGGGAGACCCAGTACTTC.

This clonotype has a count of ten or more. The rearrangement uses TRBV4-2 and TRBJ1-3, with a tentative D call TRBD1 (6 bases). There are 18 residues in the CDR3. Germline V CDR1 and CDR2: LGHNA, YNFKEQ. The V end lost 2 bases, the J end lost 4 bases, and 21 bases lay between the germline ends. Written as DNA, the CDR3 is TGTGCCAGCAGCCAAAGGGGGGTGAGAGGGCTGGGCGGAAACACCATATATTTT. This gives the protein CASSQRGVRGLGGNTIYF.

About this clonotype: A much larger clone differs from this one at a single base, so this may be a read error. The chain carries TRBV11-1 and TRBJ1-1; maybe TRBD1 (6 bases). This CDR3 is 16 amino acids long. Germline V gives CDR1 SGHAT, CDR2 FQDESV (reference sequence). The DNA of the CDR3 is TGTGCCAGCAGTTCCTCCCCCGGGACATCGAACACTGGAGCTTTCTTT. This sequence encodes CASSSSPGTSNTGAFF.

At least ten counts were recorded for this clonotype. The chain couples TRBV6-4 to TRBJ1-1, with D uncertain. The germline V and J ends were trimmed by 4 bases and 4 bases, with 10 bases remaining between them. Germline V CDR1 and CDR2: MRHNA, SNTAGT. The CDR3 has 13 amino acids. CDR3 in amino acids: CASSATSGTEAFF. The CDR3 DNA follows: TGTGCCAGCAGTGCAACCTCGGGCACTGAAGCTTTCTTT.

This clonotype was detected many times. The V gene is TRBV3-1, the J gene TRBJ1-6; 10 bases map to TRBD1. The CDR3 contains 15 residues. Trimming removed 6 bases from V and 9 bases from J; junction bases left unmatched: 8. Looked up from germline, CDR1 is LGHDT and CDR2 is YNNKEL (reference sequence). CDR3 sequence (DNA): TGTGCCAGCAGTTCGAGGACAGGGGGAAGTTCACCCCTCCACTTT. It is translated as CASSSRTGGSSPLHF.

In this sample, this clonotype turned up many times. This sequence joins TRBV18 and TRBJ2-1; TRBD1 aligns across 12 bases. This CDR3 comprises 16 residues. Trimming at V came to 4 bases and at J to 7 bases, leaving 8 bases not matched to a gene. The germline V gene has CDR1 KGHSH and CDR2 LQKENI. The CDR3 region is CASSRGQGASLNEQFF. In DNA, the CDR3 is TGTGCCAGCTCACGGGGACAGGGGGCATCCCTGAATGAGCAGTTCTTC.

The V call is TRBV18, the J call TRBJ2-5; no firm D call. The length of the CDR3 is 13 residues. Germline values: CDR1 KGHSH, CDR2 LQKENI. V gave up 3 bases and J gave up 5 bases, with 10 bases separating them. This CDR3 is CASSPGLEETQYF. As DNA, the CDR3 is TGTGCCAGCTCACCGGGGTTGGAGGAGACCCAGTACTTC.

This clonotype was observed a few times. The V and J genes are TRBV10-3 and TRBJ2-7, with D possibly TRBD2 on 6 matching bases. The CDR3 has 14 amino acids. Germline loops: CDR1 ENHRY, CDR2 SYGVKD. Deletions cut 11 bases from V and 1 base from J, with 18 bases between. The DNA for the CDR3 is TGTGCCGGCTCCCAGGGCGGGGTTTCCTACGAGCAGTACTTC. This encodes CAGSQGGVSYEQYF.

A few counts support this clonotype. The chain has TRBV7-9 and TRBJ2-1; D call uncertain. CDR1 is SEHNR, CDR2 FQNEAQ, per germline (reference sequence). Trimming took off 2 bases at V and 3 bases at J, with 11 bases between the two ends. The CDR3 covers 15 residues. CDR3 amino acids: CASSLSRSGYNEQFF. In DNA form, the CDR3 reads TGTGCCAGCAGCTTATCCCGTTCGGGCTACAATGAGCAGTTCTTC.

This clonotype was picked up many times. The genes are TRBV15 and TRBJ2-7; 10 nucleotides line up with TRBD2. Germline values: CDR1 LNHNV, CDR2 YYDKDF (reference sequence). The CDR3 runs to 15 residues. The V segment lost 3 bases and the J segment 4 bases; nucleotides outside the gene matches: 6. As DNA, the CDR3 is TGTGCCACCAGCAGCAAAGCGGGAGGGGGGTACGAGCAGTACTTC. This sequence encodes CATSSKAGGGYEQYF.

This clonotype occurred many times. The rearrangement uses TRBV19 and TRBJ2-3, with 8 positions matching TRBD1. Germline V gene lookup returns CDR1 LNHDA and CDR2 SQIVND (reference sequence). The CDR3 totals 17 residues. V lost 8 bases and J lost 4; bases outside the gene matches: 17. The CDR3 spells CASGTSSGGTSADTQYF. CDR3 coding DNA: TGTGCCAGTGGGACATCGTCAGGGGGCACCAGTGCAGATACGCAGTATTTT.